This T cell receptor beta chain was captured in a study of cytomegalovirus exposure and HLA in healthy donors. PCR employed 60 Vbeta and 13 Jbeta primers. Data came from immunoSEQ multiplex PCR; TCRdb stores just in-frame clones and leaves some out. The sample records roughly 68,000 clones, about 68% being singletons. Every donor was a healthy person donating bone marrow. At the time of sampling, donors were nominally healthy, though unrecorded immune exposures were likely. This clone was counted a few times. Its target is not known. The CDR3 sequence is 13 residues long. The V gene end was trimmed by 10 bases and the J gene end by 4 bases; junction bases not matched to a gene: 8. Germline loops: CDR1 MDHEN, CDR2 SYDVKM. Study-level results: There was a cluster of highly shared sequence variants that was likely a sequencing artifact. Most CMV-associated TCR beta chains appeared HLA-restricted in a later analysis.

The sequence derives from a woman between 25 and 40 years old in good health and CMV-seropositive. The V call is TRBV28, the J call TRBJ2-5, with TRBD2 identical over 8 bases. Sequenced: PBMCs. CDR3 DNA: TGTGCCACGCGGAAGGGACTAGGAGAGACCCAGTACTTC. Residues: CATRKGLGETQYF.